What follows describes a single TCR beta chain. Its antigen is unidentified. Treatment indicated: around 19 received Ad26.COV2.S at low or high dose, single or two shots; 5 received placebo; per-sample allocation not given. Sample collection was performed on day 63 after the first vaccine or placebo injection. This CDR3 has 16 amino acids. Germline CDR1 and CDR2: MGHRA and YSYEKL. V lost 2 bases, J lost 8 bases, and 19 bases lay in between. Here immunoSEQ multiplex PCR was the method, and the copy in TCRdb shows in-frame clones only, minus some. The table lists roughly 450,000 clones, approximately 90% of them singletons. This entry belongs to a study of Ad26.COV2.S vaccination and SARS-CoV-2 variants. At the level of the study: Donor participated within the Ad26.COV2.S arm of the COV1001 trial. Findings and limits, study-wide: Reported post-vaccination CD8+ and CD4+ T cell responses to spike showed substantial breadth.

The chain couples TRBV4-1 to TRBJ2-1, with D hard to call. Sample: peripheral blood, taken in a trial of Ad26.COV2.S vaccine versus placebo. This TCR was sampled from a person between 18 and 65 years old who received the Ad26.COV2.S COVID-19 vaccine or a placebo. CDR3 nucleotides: TGCGCCAGCAGCCAAACTTCAGCTTGGTTAGGCGATGAGCAGTTCTTC. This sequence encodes CASSQTSAWLGDEQFF.